This is a list of T cell receptor beta chains from one sample in a study of molecular identifiers for immune sequencing clone quantification. Via MiXCR, TCRdb re-called the PCR reads, giving one row per CDR3 protein. The table shows 40,000 to 50,000 distinct CDR3 sequences, with 19% occurring only once. The sequencing sample was made of naive CD8+ T cells from blood, with Jurkat cell RNA spiked in. These TCRs come from a human donor in good health. Some libraries in this study had Jurkat cell RNA spiked in. CDR3s include the opening cysteine and the closing phenylalanine or tryptophan. The order of the fields is J gene, CDR3 length, D gene, V gene, clone size, CDR3 DNA, CDR3 protein. A D gene is named only where the DNA matches it firmly. The size field is filled for only some rows; it gives once, few, many or a size class.

j_gene: TRBJ2-3; len: 16; d_gene: TRBD2; v_gene: TRBV19; abundance: .; CDR3nt: TGTGCCAGCGGTATTGGACTAGCGGGGACCGCAGATACGCAGTATTTT; CDR3aa: CASGIGLAGTADTQYF
j_gene: TRBJ2-3; len: 13; d_gene: .; v_gene: TRBV7-9; abundance: many; CDR3nt: TGTGCCAGCAGCTTACTCCCTACTTATACGCAGTATTTT; CDR3aa: CASSLLPTYTQYF
j_gene: TRBJ2-3; len: 13; d_gene: .; v_gene: TRBV19; abundance: many; CDR3nt: TGTGCCAGTTGGGGTTGGGACACAGATACGCAGTATTTT; CDR3aa: CASWGWDTDTQYF
j_gene: TRBJ2-3; len: 13; d_gene: .; v_gene: TRBV12-3/TRBV12-4; abundance: many; CDR3nt: TGTGCCAGCAGTCCCATATTACCGGATACGCAGTATTTT; CDR3aa: CASSPILPDTQYF
j_gene: TRBJ2-3; len: 15; d_gene: .; v_gene: TRBV5-4; abundance: .; CDR3nt: TGTGCCAGCGGCTCTGTGGGCTCAGCACCAGATACGCAGTATTTT; CDR3aa: CASGSVGSAPDTQYF
j_gene: TRBJ1-5; len: 13; d_gene: TRBD1; v_gene: TRBV20-1; abundance: many; CDR3nt: TGCAGTGCTAGAGAAGACAGGGGTCAGCCCCAGCATTTT; CDR3aa: CSAREDRGQPQHF
j_gene: TRBJ1-5; len: 14; d_gene: .; v_gene: TRBV19; abundance: many; CDR3nt: TGTGCCAGTACCACTTGGGAGGGGAATCAGCCCCAGCATTTT; CDR3aa: CASTTWEGNQPQHF
j_gene: TRBJ1-1; len: 14; d_gene: .; v_gene: TRBV29-1; abundance: many; CDR3nt: TGCAGCGTTGACGGCGGGGGACCGGGTGGTGAAGCTTTCTTT; CDR3aa: CSVDGGGPGGEAFF
j_gene: TRBJ2-1; len: 15; d_gene: .; v_gene: TRBV3-1; abundance: many; CDR3nt: TGTGCCAGCAGCCAAGTTACACTAGGACGGCTTGAGCAGTTCTTC; CDR3aa: CASSQVTLGRLEQFF
j_gene: TRBJ1-1; len: 12; d_gene: .; v_gene: TRBV6-6; abundance: many; CDR3nt: TGTGCCAGCAGTTACTACGGGACTGAAGCTTTCTTT; CDR3aa: CASSYYGTEAFF
j_gene: TRBJ2-7; len: 14; d_gene: .; v_gene: TRBV27; abundance: .; CDR3nt: TGTGCCAGCGCGGTGCAGGTAAATACCTACGAGCAGTACTTC; CDR3aa: CASAVQVNTYEQYF
j_gene: TRBJ2-7; len: 14; d_gene: TRBD1; v_gene: TRBV14; abundance: .; CDR3nt: TGTGCCAGCAGCCCGACAGGGGGCTACTACGAGCAGTGCTTC; CDR3aa: CASSPTGGYYEQCF
j_gene: TRBJ2-7; len: 14; d_gene: TRBD2; v_gene: TRBV6-5; abundance: many; CDR3nt: TGTGCCAGCAGCCGGACTAGCGGGAGTCCCGAGCAGTACTTC; CDR3aa: CASSRTSGSPEQYF
j_gene: TRBJ2-3; len: 17; d_gene: TRBD2; v_gene: TRBV14; abundance: many; CDR3nt: TGTGCCAGCAGCCCACGACTAGCGGGAGTTGGAACAGATACGCAGTATTTT; CDR3aa: CASSPRLAGVGTDTQYF
j_gene: TRBJ2-5; len: 15; d_gene: TRBD2; v_gene: TRBV28; abundance: many; CDR3nt: TGTGCCACCCAAAGCCCACTAGCGGGGCAAGAGACCCAGTACTTC; CDR3aa: CATQSPLAGQETQYF
j_gene: TRBJ2-7; len: 15; d_gene: TRBD2; v_gene: TRBV6-5; abundance: many; CDR3nt: TGTGCCAGCAGTTACGCGGGAGGAGGCAGGGACGAGCAGTACTTC; CDR3aa: CASSYAGGGRDEQYF
j_gene: TRBJ2-1; len: 16; d_gene: TRBD2; v_gene: TRBV7-7; abundance: many; CDR3nt: TGTGCCAGCAGCTTAGGGACTAGCGTCTCCTACAATGAGCAGTTCTTC; CDR3aa: CASSLGTSVSYNEQFF
j_gene: TRBJ2-3; len: 15; d_gene: .; v_gene: TRBV4-3; abundance: many; CDR3nt: TGCGCCAGCAGCCAAGAGCATTGGGGCACAGATACGCAGTATTTT; CDR3aa: CASSQEHWGTDTQYF
j_gene: TRBJ2-3; len: 16; d_gene: .; v_gene: TRBV4-2; abundance: many; CDR3nt: TGTGCCAGCAGCCAGATAGGAGGCGCAGGACAAAATACGCAGTATTTT; CDR3aa: CASSQIGGAGQNTQYF
j_gene: TRBJ2-3; len: 15; d_gene: .; v_gene: TRBV4-1; abundance: many; CDR3nt: TGCGCCAGCAGCCAAGATGTGGATCCCACAGATACGCAGTATTTT; CDR3aa: CASSQDVDPTDTQYF
j_gene: TRBJ2-7; len: 13; d_gene: .; v_gene: TRBV5-1; abundance: many; CDR3nt: TGCGCCAGCAGCTTTGGGACAACCTACGAGCAGTACTTC; CDR3aa: CASSFGTTYEQYF
j_gene: TRBJ2-2; len: 19; d_gene: TRBD2; v_gene: TRBV3-1; abundance: many; CDR3nt: TGTGCCAGCAGCCAGGCCGGGACTAGCGGGAGGTCCTACACCGGGGAGCTGTTTTTT; CDR3aa: CASSQAGTSGRSYTGELFF
j_gene: TRBJ2-7; len: 12; d_gene: .; v_gene: TRBV12-3/TRBV12-4; abundance: many; CDR3nt: TGTGCCAGCAGTCCGGTCTCGGATGAGCAGTACTTC; CDR3aa: CASSPVSDEQYF
j_gene: TRBJ2-3; len: 13; d_gene: TRBD1; v_gene: TRBV28; abundance: many; CDR3nt: TGTGCCAGCAGTCTTACAGGGGGCGGTACGCAGTATTTT; CDR3aa: CASSLTGGGTQYF
j_gene: TRBJ2-7; len: 15; d_gene: .; v_gene: TRBV20-1; abundance: many; CDR3nt: TGCAGTGCTAGAGAGCCCGGGTACCGGCCCTACGAGCAGTACTTC; CDR3aa: CSAREPGYRPYEQYF
j_gene: TRBJ2-7; len: 16; d_gene: TRBD2; v_gene: TRBV11-2; abundance: once; CDR3nt: TGTGCCAGCAGCTTAGAAACCGGGACTAGCGCTTACGAGCAGTACTTC; CDR3aa: CASSLETGTSAYEQYF
j_gene: TRBJ2-2; len: 14; d_gene: .; v_gene: TRBV7-9; abundance: many; CDR3nt: TGTGCCAGCAGCTTAGGGGGACCCGCCGGGGAGCTGTTTTTT; CDR3aa: CASSLGGPAGELFF
j_gene: TRBJ2-7; len: 14; d_gene: TRBD1; v_gene: TRBV6-5; abundance: many; CDR3nt: TGTGCCAGCAGTTACATGTACAGGGGGGACGAGCAGTACTTC; CDR3aa: CASSYMYRGDEQYF
j_gene: TRBJ1-2; len: 13; d_gene: .; v_gene: TRBV30; abundance: .; CDR3nt: TGTGCCTGGTTGGGTACACCTAACTATGGCTACACCTTC; CDR3aa: CAWLGTPNYGYTF
j_gene: TRBJ1-1; len: 13; d_gene: .; v_gene: TRBV6-5; abundance: many; CDR3nt: TGTGCCAGCAGAGTACAATGGGGTGCTGAAGCTTTCTTT; CDR3aa: CASRVQWGAEAFF
j_gene: TRBJ1-5; len: 13; d_gene: .; v_gene: TRBV7-3; abundance: .; CDR3nt: TGCGCCAGCAGCTTAAAGAAGAGGCAGCCCCAGCATTTT; CDR3aa: CASSLKKRQPQHF
j_gene: TRBJ2-7; len: 12; d_gene: .; v_gene: TRBV7-9; abundance: .; CDR3nt: TGTGCCAGCAGGGTAAGCGGTTACGAGCAGCACTTC; CDR3aa: CASRVSGYEQHF